The 18 T cell receptor beta chains below were found in one sample sequenced in a study of early T cells in non-severe SARS-CoV-2 infection. Using its own MiXCR run on the 5' RACE reads, TCRdb lists one record per CDR3 protein. The table shows some 96,000 distinct CDR3 sequences, with more than 12% occurring only once. The sample was whole blood. These receptors all stem from an adult who was a healthcare worker with PCR-confirmed SARS-CoV-2 infection or an uninfected control (not recorded which).

This chain connects TRBV12-3 or TRBV12-4 to TRBJ1-2, with TRBD1 as a possible D gene (5 bases). The germline V and J ends were trimmed by 7 bases and 4 bases, with 13 bases remaining between them. This CDR3 comprises 13 residues. Here the CDR3 reads CASTGHEVYGYTF. CDR3 DNA sequence: TGTGCCAGCACAGGACACGAGGTCTATGGCTACACCTTC.

This sequence joins TRBV12-3 or TRBV12-4 and TRBJ2-1; D tentatively reads TRBD1 or TRBD2 (5 bases each). The CDR3 has 14 amino acids. Trimming removed 5 bases at V and 6 bases at J, with 14 bases between. The chain's CDR3 is CASSPGTPRNEQFF. The CDR3, as DNA: TGTGCCAGCAGTCCCGGGACCCCACGCAATGAGCAGTTCTTC.

The gene calls are TRBV2 and TRBJ2-7; 8 nucleotides agree with TRBD2. V was clipped by 1 base and J by 3 bases; unmatched bases: 8. Germline lookup yields CDR1 SNHLY and CDR2 FYNNEI. This CDR3 region has 16 residues. This CDR3 reads CASSEGSGGRHYEQYF. The CDR3 region has the DNA TGTGCCAGCAGTGAAGGAAGTGGCGGGAGGCACTACGAGCAGTACTTC.

This clonotype was seen a handful of times. The chain has TRBV20-1 and TRBJ2-3; 7 positions match TRBD1. V lost 6 bases, J lost 4 bases, and 10 bases stayed unmatched. Germline CDR1 DFQATT, CDR2 SNEGSKA (reference sequence). This CDR3 is built from 14 residues. CDR3 sequence reads: CSAGDRILADTQYF. The DNA of the CDR3 is TGCAGTGCGGGGGACAGAATTTTGGCAGATACGCAGTATTTT.

A few counts support this clonotype. A single base separates this from a much larger clone, so it may be a read error. This chain joins TRBV14 and TRBJ2-3, with unresolved D. The germline V gene encodes CDR1 SGHDN and CDR2 FVKESK. There are 11 residues in the CDR3. The V and J ends lost 3 bases and 2 bases respectively, with 0 bases between them. The DNA of the CDR3 is TGTGCCAGCAGCCACACAGATACGCAGTATTTT. It translates to CASSHTDTQYF.

The chain recombines TRBV28 with TRBJ1-1; no clear D gene. The CDR3 is 17 residues long. The V and J ends lost 3 bases and 0 bases respectively, with 17 bases between them. Germline CDR1 and CDR2: MDHEN and SYDVKM. CDR3 amino acids: CASSFIPARFVNTEAFF. The CDR3 DNA reads TGTGCCAGCAGTTTTATTCCGGCCAGGTTTGTGAACACTGAAGCTTTCTTT.

This clonotype was counted between two and nine times. The chain links TRBV20-1 to TRBJ2-1, with D maybe TRBD1 (6 bases). V lost 5 bases, J lost 6 bases, and 11 bases lay in between. This CDR3 is 12 amino acids long. Per germline, CDR1 DFQATT and CDR2 SNEGSKA (reference sequence). CDR3 in amino acids: CSALDSPNEQFF. CDR3 sequence (DNA): TGCAGTGCTCTGGACAGCCCCAATGAGCAGTTCTTC.

In this sample, this clonotype turned up once. The V and J genes are TRBV12-3 or TRBV12-4 and TRBJ2-3; 7 nucleotides agree with TRBD2. J was trimmed by 2 bases and V by 7 bases; bases with no gene match: 12. This CDR3 has 16 residues. The CDR3 sequence is CASKRGGGRTTDTQYF. For the CDR3, the DNA is TGTGCCAGCAAAAGGGGCGGCGGGAGAACCACAGATACGCAGTATTTT.

This clonotype has only a few counts. The V call is TRBV7-6, the J call TRBJ2-2, with 8 bases lining up with TRBD2. CDR1 is SGHVS, CDR2 FNYEAQ, per germline. This CDR3 contains 17 residues. V lost 1 base, J lost 4 bases, and 8 bases stayed unmatched. The chain's CDR3 is CASSLEVGGRSTGELFF. CDR3 coding DNA: TGTGCCAGCAGCTTAGAAGTCGGCGGGAGGTCCACCGGGGAGCTGTTTTTT.

J is TRBJ1-1 and V is TRBV27; D is uncertain. The CDR3 has 13 amino acids. CDR1 is MNHEY, CDR2 SMNVEV, per germline (reference sequence). The V and J ends lost 10 bases and 5 bases respectively, with 17 bases between them. The CDR3, as DNA: TGTGCCAACTCCCCTTTGGGGAGGACTGAAGCTTTCTTT. Amino acids: CANSPLGRTEAFF.

This clonotype has more than one count but fewer than ten. The CDR3 DNA sequence: TGCAGCTCTCGACAGAATGAGCAGTTCTTC. It is translated as CSSRQNEQFF. V and J are TRBV29-1 and TRBJ2-1; a weak D match, TRBD1 (5 bases). This CDR3 contains 10 residues. Germline V lookup: CDR1 SQVTM, CDR2 ANQGSEA. V lost 8 bases and J 7 bases, leaving 9 bases between the germline ends.

V usage is TRBV3-1 and J usage is TRBJ2-7; 8 nucleotides line up with TRBD2. With 1 base clipped from V and 6 bases from J, the junction kept 8 bases outside the gene matches. CDR3 length equals 15 residues. Germline V gene lookup returns CDR1 LGHDT and CDR2 YNNKEL (reference sequence). CDR3 sequence (DNA): TGTGCCAGCAGCCAAGGCACAGCGGGAGCCGGCGAGCAGTACTTC. Its protein product is CASSQGTAGAGEQYF.

There are many counts of this clonotype. The genes are TRBV6-1 and TRBJ2-1, with 12 bases fitting TRBD2. Germline V CDR1 and CDR2: MNHNS, SASEGT. Trimming at V came to 5 bases and at J to 6 bases, leaving 5 bases not matched to a gene. CDR3 length: 15 residues. This chain's CDR3 is CASSQLAGGGNEQFF. CDR3 nucleotide sequence: TGTGCCAGCAGTCAACTAGCGGGAGGCGGCAATGAGCAGTTCTTC.

The rearrangement links TRBV28 to TRBJ1-2; no firm D call. The CDR3 is 12 residues long. CDR1 is MDHEN and CDR2 is SYDVKM in the germline V gene. V was pared by 9 bases and J by 2 bases, with 10 bases between. CDR3 in amino acids: CASALGNYGYTF. The CDR3, as DNA: TGTGCCAGTGCATTAGGCAACTATGGCTACACCTTC.

This clonotype has only a few counts. The rearrangement links TRBV27 to TRBJ2-7, with a possible D match to TRBD2 (5 bases). The germline V gene has CDR1 MNHEY and CDR2 SMNVEV (reference sequence). Trimming left V 5 bases short and J 2 bases short, with 22 bases between. The CDR3 runs 17 residues. The CDR3 region is CASSPSSTDYKTYEQYF. The CDR3 DNA reads TGTGCCAGCAGTCCTAGCTCTACGGATTACAAAACCTACGAGCAGTACTTC.

This clonotype was seen a few times. V and J are TRBV2 and TRBJ2-5, with a possible D match to TRBD1 (5 bases). V was cut by 7 bases and J by 2 bases, with 14 bases left in between. This CDR3 spans 14 amino acids. In germline, CDR1 is SNHLY, CDR2 FYNNEI. Here the CDR3 reads CASTRTRGQETQYF. The CDR3 DNA sequence: TGTGCCAGCACCCGGACAAGGGGTCAAGAGACCCAGTACTTC.

This clonotype has just one count. The CDR3 here is CASSLKPQAGGYNEQFF. CDR3 coding DNA: TGTGCCAGCAGCCTAAAACCTCAAGCGGGAGGGTACAATGAGCAGTTCTTC. The chain employs TRBV5-4 and TRBJ2-1, with TRBD2 matching over 10 bases. This CDR3 is built from 17 residues. The germline gives CDR1 SGHNT, CDR2 YYREEE (reference sequence). Germline trimming cut 4 bases from V and 4 bases from J; bases unmatched to any gene: 11.

This clonotype was recorded at least ten times. The genes are TRBV6-1 and TRBJ1-1, with TRBD1 matching 7 bases. V dropped 5 bases and J dropped 3; count of bases not matched to a gene: 6. From germline, CDR1 is MNHNS and CDR2 SASEGT. This CDR3 contains 14 residues. The DNA of the CDR3 is TGTGCCAGCAGTCCCCGGCAGGGGGACACTGAAGCTTTCTTT. Encoded protein: CASSPRQGDTEAFF.